This TCR beta chain was identified during a study of cytomegalovirus exposure and HLA in healthy donors. The PCR had 60 Vbeta and 13 Jbeta primers. Clones were read by immunoSEQ multiplex PCR, and TCRdb kept only the in-frame ones, dropping some. The sample lists 75,000 to 100,000 clones; approximately 64% were seen once. Germline values: CDR1 LGHNT, CDR2 FRNRAP. The CDR3 has 15 amino acids. V trimming: 6 bases; J trimming: 5 bases; junction bases outside the gene matches: 10. This clone was recorded a few times. The sample consisted of PBMCs. The V call is TRBV12-5, the J call TRBJ1-5; TRBD1 matches 7 bases. The TCR originated in a man in his sixties in good health and CMV-seronegative. The CDR3 reads CASGSTGAGDQPQHF. CDR3 nucleotide sequence: TGTGCTAGTGGCTCAACAGGGGCAGGGGATCAGCCCCAGCATTTT.